This passage covers 25 T cell receptor beta chains from one sample sequenced in a study of STAT5B mutations in CD4+ large granular lymphocyte leukemia. Assay: immunoSEQ multiplex PCR; the TCRdb copy retains only in-frame clones and omits some. The sample contains about 31,000 clones, roughly 70% of which appear only once. Specimen: CD4+ T cells from blood buffy coats. These receptors came from a human donor in good health.

The gene calls are TRBV13 and TRBJ1-1; 9 nucleotides match TRBD1. Germline V lookup: CDR1 PRHDT, CDR2 FYEKMQ (reference sequence). There are 16 residues in the CDR3. Unmatched junction bases numbered 10, after V lost 5 bases and J lost 3 bases. CDR3 DNA sequence: TGTGCCAGCAGCCCCGGGACAGGGACGCTTGACACTGAAGCTTTCTTT. It yields the protein CASSPGTGTLDTEAFF.

This clone has just a few counts. The rearrangement links TRBV18 to TRBJ1-1; D not certain. Trimming cost V 0 bases and J 2 bases, with 16 bases left between them. Looked up from germline, CDR1 is KGHSH and CDR2 is LQKENI. CDR3 length: 17 amino acids. This CDR3 reads CASSPPYGLAFNTEAFF. The CDR3 region has the DNA TGTGCCAGCTCACCACCGTATGGGTTGGCCTTCAACACTGAAGCTTTCTTT. The full variable domain, completed using reference TRBV18 and TRBJ1-1, is NAGVMQNPRHLVRRRGQEARLRCSPMKGHSHVYWYRQLPEEGLKFMVYLQKENIIDESGMPKERFSAEFPKEGPSILRIQQVVRGDSAAYFCASSPPYGLAFNTEAFFGQGTRLTVV.

DNA of the CDR3: TGCGCCAGCAGCCCGATCGGACAAGAGAACACTGAAGCTTTCTTT. Translating gives CASSPIGQENTEAFF. The chain links TRBV5-1 to TRBJ1-1, with D tentatively TRBD1 (5 bases). CDR3 length: 15 residues. Germline CDR1 and CDR2: SGHRS and YFSETQ. Trimming removed 4 bases from V and 1 base from J, with 14 bases in between.

V gene TRBV19 combines with J gene TRBJ2-3; tentative D call: TRBD2 (5 bases). V shed 6 bases and J shed 4 bases, with 11 bases lying between them. Germline loops: CDR1 LNHDA, CDR2 SQIVND (reference sequence). The CDR3 has 13 residues. CDR3 loop: CASRSGLADTQYF. The CDR3 nucleotides read TGTGCCAGTAGAAGCGGACTTGCAGATACGCAGTATTTT.

The rearrangement joins TRBV27 to TRBJ1-1, with D uncertain. CDR1 and CDR2 from the germline V gene are MNHEY and SMNVEV (reference sequence). V dropped 0 bases and J dropped 1 base, with 3 bases sitting between them. The CDR3 loop spans 13 amino acids. CDR3 nucleotides: TGTGCCAGCAGTTTATCGAGGAACACTGAAGCTTTCTTT. Translated: CASSLSRNTEAFF.

The chain uses TRBV5-1 and TRBJ2-2; 13 bases are a match to TRBD2. The V and J ends lost 1 base and 6 bases, in that order; junction bases with no gene match: 3. Germline loops: CDR1 SGHRS, CDR2 YFSETQ. This CDR3 is 16 amino acids long. This chain's CDR3 is CASSLRGLAGAGELFF. CDR3 nucleotides: TGCGCCAGCAGCTTGAGAGGACTAGCGGGAGCCGGGGAGCTGTTTTTT.

This rearrangement joins TRBV18 to TRBJ2-1, with 7 bases matching TRBD1. The V and J ends lost 5 bases and 6 bases, in that order; junction bases with no gene match: 1. The CDR3 is 12 residues long. Germline V gene lookup returns CDR1 KGHSH and CDR2 LQKENI. The CDR3 DNA follows: TGTGCCAGCTCATACAGGGGCAATGAGCAGTTCTTC. This encodes CASSYRGNEQFF.

This rearrangement joins TRBV4-3 to TRBJ1-2, with 9 bases fitting TRBD1. V shed 1 base, J shed 5 bases, and the junction held 8 bases outside the gene matches. Germline V CDR1 and CDR2: LGHNA, YSLEER. The CDR3 consists of 16 residues. CDR3 amino acids: CASSQAEPGQGYGYTF. DNA of the CDR3: TGCGCCAGCAGCCAAGCAGAGCCGGGACAGGGTTATGGCTACACCTTC.

The J gene is TRBJ2-3, the V gene TRBV7-9, with 7 nucleotides matching TRBD2. The trim removed 5 bases at V and 1 base at J, leaving 9 bases unmatched. Germline lookup yields CDR1 SEHNR and CDR2 FQNEAQ (reference sequence). This CDR3 is 16 amino acids long. The chain's CDR3 is CASSPPGGVGTDTQYF. CDR3 DNA sequence: TGTGCCAGCAGCCCTCCGGGGGGTGTAGGCACAGATACGCAGTATTTT.

This clone turned up a few times. The V call is TRBV4-1, the J call TRBJ1-1; D remains unclear. The CDR3 is 17 residues long. Germline CDR1 MGHRA, CDR2 YSYEKL. The V end lost 4 bases, the J end lost 0 bases, and 18 bases lay between the germline ends. The CDR3 reads CASSRGPPRFMNTEAFF. The CDR3 DNA reads TGCGCCAGCAGCCGAGGACCCCCCAGGTTCATGAACACTGAAGCTTTCTTT.

Only a few counts were recorded for this clone. V is TRBV19 and J is TRBJ1-3; a possible D gene is TRBD1 (5 bases). The V gene lost 10 bases and the J gene lost 1 base, with 14 bases spanning the gap. CDR3 length: 14 amino acids. Germline V CDR1 and CDR2: LNHDA, SQIVND (reference sequence). This CDR3 is CAKRAGRSGNTIYF. The DNA for the CDR3 is TGTGCCAAACGGGCAGGGAGGTCTGGAAACACCATATATTTT.

By proportion, this clone is medium-sized. Other DNA sequences in the sample encode the same CDR3. This sequence joins TRBV5-4 and TRBJ1-5, with D unresolved. The ends were cut back, 2 bases at V and 4 bases at J, with 7 bases in the middle. The CDR3 covers 13 residues. CDR1 and CDR2 (germline): SGHNT, YYREEE (reference sequence). The CDR3 loop is CASSFEGNQPQHF. The CDR3 nucleotides are TGTGCCAGCAGCTTCGAGGGAAATCAGCCCCAGCATTTT.

V is TRBV28 and J is TRBJ1-1, with D uncertain. CDR1 and CDR2 (germline): MDHEN, SYDVKM. Trimming cost V 7 bases and J 1 base, with 13 bases left between them. There are 14 residues in the CDR3. The CDR3 loop is CASNPNPGNTEAFF. CDR3 DNA: TGTGCCAGCAACCCCAACCCAGGGAACACTGAAGCTTTCTTT.

This chain joins TRBV19 and TRBJ2-6; D perhaps matches TRBD1 (5 bases). Deletions cut 5 bases from V and 0 bases from J, with 14 bases between. The CDR3 is 17 residues long. Germline assignment: CDR1 LNHDA and CDR2 SQIVND (reference sequence). DNA for the CDR3: TGTGCCAGTAGTGTCGACAGTATCCCCTCTGGGGCCAACGTCCTGACTTTC. Its protein is CASSVDSIPSGANVLTF.

The chain is built from TRBV28 and TRBJ2-6; perhaps TRBD1 as D (5 bases). Per the germline V gene, CDR1 is MDHEN and CDR2 is SYDVKM. V lost 4 bases to trimming and J lost 3 bases, with 13 bases between them. CDR3 size: 16 residues. The CDR3 spells CASSSQQGNGANVLTF. The CDR3 DNA reads as TGTGCCAGCAGTTCCCAGCAGGGAAATGGGGCCAACGTCCTGACTTTC.

This rearrangement joins TRBV11-3 to TRBJ2-1, with no clear D. The V gene's germline CDR1 is SGHNT and CDR2 YENEEA. CDR3 size: 10 residues. Trimming removed 3 bases at V and 7 bases at J, with 1 base between. This CDR3 is CASSLNEQFF. The CDR3 bases are TGTGCCAGCAGCTTGAATGAGCAGTTCTTC.

The chain recombines TRBV30 with TRBJ2-3; no clear D gene. The CDR3 length is 13 residues. Germline-derived CDR1 and CDR2 are GTSNPN and SVGIG (reference sequence). Trimming took 4 bases from V and 0 from J, leaving 8 bases between them. The CDR3 loop is CAWMHQSTDTQYF. The CDR3 nucleotides are TGTGCCTGGATGCACCAAAGCACAGATACGCAGTATTTT.

The chain uses TRBV19 and TRBJ2-5; TRBD1 matches 12 bases. The CDR3 has 18 residues. V gave up 1 base and J gave up 4 bases; unmatched junction bases: 10. Per germline, CDR1 LNHDA and CDR2 SQIVND (reference sequence). The CDR3 DNA is TGTGCCAGTAGTATAGTTGGGACAGGGGGCATGTGGAGAGAGACCCAGTACTTC. Protein: CASSIVGTGGMWRETQYF.

The V gene is TRBV4-2, the J gene TRBJ2-2; 12 bases are a match to TRBD2. J lost 3 bases, V lost 4 bases, and 9 bases had no gene match. The CDR3 runs to 18 residues. Germline CDR1 and CDR2: LGHNA and YNFKEQ. CDR3 residues: CASSPGASGGADTGELFF. In DNA, the CDR3 is TGTGCCAGCAGCCCTGGGGCTAGCGGGGGGGCGGACACCGGGGAGCTGTTTTTT.

The V call is TRBV7-9, the J call TRBJ2-1; 7 bases line up with TRBD1. Germline CDR1 reads SEHNR; CDR2 reads FQNEAQ (reference sequence). The CDR3 spans 16 residues. V trimming: 5 bases; J trimming: 5 bases; junction bases outside the gene matches: 12. The CDR3 sequence is CASSDYRGPSNNEQFF. CDR3 nucleotide sequence: TGTGCCAGCAGCGACTACAGGGGCCCGAGTAACAATGAGCAGTTCTTC.

Here the CDR3 DNA reads TGTGCCAGCAGCTACGGACCGTGGAACACTGAAGCTTTCTTT. Its translation: CASSYGPWNTEAFF. The chain carries TRBV2 and TRBJ1-1; D is unresolved. Looked up from germline, CDR1 is SNHLY and CDR2 is FYNNEI. With 6 bases removed from V and 1 base from J, the gap between germline ends came to 12 bases. This CDR3 is 14 amino acids long.

V is TRBV7-2 and J is TRBJ1-2; no clear D gene. With 0 bases removed from V and 6 bases from J, the gap between germline ends came to 11 bases. The CDR3 consists of 14 residues. CDR1 and CDR2 from the germline V gene are SGHTA and FQGNSA. This chain's CDR3 is CASSLAGRQHGYTF. As DNA, the CDR3 is TGTGCCAGCAGCTTAGCGGGGAGGCAGCATGGCTACACCTTC.

This chain uses TRBV6-5 with TRBJ2-7, with D possibly being TRBD1 (5 bases). Trimming cost V 0 bases and J 3 bases, with 15 bases left between them. The CDR3 covers 16 residues. CDR1 is MNHEY and CDR2 is SVGAGI in the germline V gene. The CDR3 is CASSYSGSGLLYEQYF. The CDR3 coding sequence is TGTGCCAGCAGTTACTCGGGGTCAGGGCTACTCTACGAGCAGTACTTC.

This chain connects TRBV13 to TRBJ1-1, with TRBD1 identical over 8 bases. Unmatched junction bases numbered 11, after V lost 1 base and J lost 4 bases. Germline CDR1 and CDR2: PRHDT and FYEKMQ (reference sequence). The CDR3 covers 17 residues. DNA of the CDR3: TGTGCCAGCAGCTTAGTAGCACGGCAGGGGGCCCGCACTGAAGCTTTCTTT. Encoded protein: CASSLVARQGARTEAFF.

The rearrangement uses TRBV6-6 and TRBJ2-3; 8 bases are a match to TRBD2. The junction had 10 bases not matched to a gene; V was cut back by 6 bases and J by 5 bases. Germline CDR1 MNHNY, CDR2 SVGAGI (reference sequence). The CDR3 totals 15 residues. CDR3 sequence: CASRLGTRGKDTQYF. The CDR3 coding sequence is TGTGCCAGCAGACTCGGGACTAGGGGAAAAGATACGCAGTATTTT.